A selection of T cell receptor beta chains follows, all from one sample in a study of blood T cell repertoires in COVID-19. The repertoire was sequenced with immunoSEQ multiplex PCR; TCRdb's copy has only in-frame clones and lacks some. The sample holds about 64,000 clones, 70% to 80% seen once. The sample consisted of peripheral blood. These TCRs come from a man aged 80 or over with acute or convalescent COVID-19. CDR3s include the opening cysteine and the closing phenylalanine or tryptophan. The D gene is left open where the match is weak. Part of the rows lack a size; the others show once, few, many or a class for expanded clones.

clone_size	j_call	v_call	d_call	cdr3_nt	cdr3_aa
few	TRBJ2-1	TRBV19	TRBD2	TGTGCCAGTAGTATAGAAGCCGGGGGGTATGAGCAGTTCTTC	CASSIEAGGYEQFF
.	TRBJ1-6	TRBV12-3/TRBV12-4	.	TGTGCCAGCAGTTTGCTGGGGCACTCACCCCTCCACTTT	CASSLLGHSPLHF
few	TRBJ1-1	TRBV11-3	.	TGTGCCAGCAGCTTAGGGGCCTGGCAAGCTTTCTTT	CASSLGAWQAFF
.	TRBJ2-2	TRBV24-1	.	TGTGCCACCAGTGATACTAACACCGGGGAGCTGTTTTTT	CATSDTNTGELFF
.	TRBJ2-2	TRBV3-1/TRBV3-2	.	TGTGCCAGCAGCCACCGGAGCGCAGGGGACACCGGGGAGCTGTTTTTT	CASSHRSAGDTGELFF
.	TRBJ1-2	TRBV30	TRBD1	TGTGCCTGGAGTGCCCCGGGACAGGGGTCCCCGGGGGGAGGCTACACCTTC	CAWSAPGQGSPGGGYTF
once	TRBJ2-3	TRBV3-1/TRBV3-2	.	TGTGCCAGCAGTCCTAGTTCTTCTTATACGCAGTATTTT	CASSPSSSYTQYF
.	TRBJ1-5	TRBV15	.	TGTGCCACCAGCAGAGACGGACAAGACAATCAGCCCCAGCATTTT	CATSRDGQDNQPQHF
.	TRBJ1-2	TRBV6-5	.	TGTGCCAGCAGTATGAACAGGGTTGCTAACTATGGCTACACCTTC	CASSMNRVANYGYTF
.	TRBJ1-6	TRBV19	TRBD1	TGTGCCAGTAGCGCCGCCCGGGACAGCAATTCACCCCTCCACTTT	CASSAARDSNSPLHF
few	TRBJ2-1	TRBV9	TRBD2	TGTGCCAGCAGCGCCGGACTAGCGGACAATGAGCAGTTCTTC	CASSAGLADNEQFF
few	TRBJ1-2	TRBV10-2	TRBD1	TGCGCCAGCAGTGAGTCGCAGGGGGGTGGCTACACCTTC	CASSESQGGGYTF
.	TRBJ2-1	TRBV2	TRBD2	TGTGCCAGCAAGAGACTAGCGGGAGGCGATGAGCAGTTCTTC	CASKRLAGGDEQFF
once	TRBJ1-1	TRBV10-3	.	TGTGCCATCGCTGGCAGGGACACTGAAGCTTTCTTT	CAIAGRDTEAFF
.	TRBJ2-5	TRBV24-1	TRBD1	TGTGCCACCAGTGGCTTGCCGGGACAGCAAGAGACCCAGTACTTC	CATSGLPGQQETQYF
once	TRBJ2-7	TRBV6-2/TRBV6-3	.	TGTGCCAGCAGCTCCTACAGGGTATCACACGAGCAGTACTTC	CASSSYRVSHEQYF
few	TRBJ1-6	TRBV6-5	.	TGTGCCAGCAGACGACAGGATAATTCACCCCTCCACTTT	CASRRQDNSPLHF
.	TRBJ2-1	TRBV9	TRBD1	TGTGCCAGCAGCACCCAGTCGACAGGGGGTTGGAATGAGCAGTTCTTC	CASSTQSTGGWNEQFF
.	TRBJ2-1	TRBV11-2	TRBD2	TGTGCCAGCAGGGGGGTCGGGAGGGCCTTCTCTCAGTTCTTC	CASRGVGRAFSQFF
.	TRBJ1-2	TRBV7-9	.	TGTGCCAGCAGCTTAACCTCCGGGAACTATGGCTACACCTTC	CASSLTSGNYGYTF
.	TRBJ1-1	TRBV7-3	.	TGTGCCAGCAGCTTAACGCCGGGTAACACTGAAGCTTTCTTT	CASSLTPGNTEAFF
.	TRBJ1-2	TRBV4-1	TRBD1	TGCGCCAGCAGCCAAGAACAGGGGGCCGGTAACTATGGCTACACCTTC	CASSQEQGAGNYGYTF
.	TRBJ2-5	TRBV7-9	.	TGTGCCAGCAGCTTGTCCAGGGGTCGGGAAGAGACCCAGTACTTC	CASSLSRGREETQYF
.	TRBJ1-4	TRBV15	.	TGTGCCACCAGCAGAGATCAGGGGACTAATGAAAAACTGTTTTTT	CATSRDQGTNEKLFF
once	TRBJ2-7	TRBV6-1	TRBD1	TGTGCCAGCAGTGAAGCTGTGCGACAGGGGGTTTACGAGCAGTACTTC	CASSEAVRQGVYEQYF
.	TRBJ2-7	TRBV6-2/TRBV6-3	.	TGTGCCAGCAGCAACTACGGGACTTCCTACGAGCAGTACTTC	CASSNYGTSYEQYF
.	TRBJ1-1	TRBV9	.	TGTGCCAGCAGCCGCAGGGGCGGGAACACTGAAGCTTTCTTT	CASSRRGGNTEAFF
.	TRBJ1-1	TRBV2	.	TGTGCCAGCAAACTACTCAGCGGTCTGAGTGAAGCTTTCTTT	CASKLLSGLSEAFF
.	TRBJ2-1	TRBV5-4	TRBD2	TGTGCCAGCAGAAATTTAGCGGGAGACACCAATGAGCAGTTCTTC	CASRNLAGDTNEQFF
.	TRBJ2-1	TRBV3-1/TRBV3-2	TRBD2	TGTGCCAGCAGCCATGGACTAGCGACAGGCGAGCAGTTCTTC	CASSHGLATGEQFF
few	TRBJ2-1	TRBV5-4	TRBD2	TGTGCCAGCAGCTTGGCGGGACTAAACAATGAGCAGTTCTTC	CASSLAGLNNEQFF
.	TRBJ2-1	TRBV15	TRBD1	TGTGCCACCAGCAGAATTGACAGGGGCTCCTACAATGAGCAGTTCTTC	CATSRIDRGSYNEQFF
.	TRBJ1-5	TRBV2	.	TGTGCCAGCAAGAGGGCCAGCAATCAGCCCCAGCATTTT	CASKRASNQPQHF
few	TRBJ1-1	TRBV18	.	TGTGCCAGCTCACCGAATCAGGGTGTGTTAGCTGAAGCTTTCTTT	CASSPNQGVLAEAFF
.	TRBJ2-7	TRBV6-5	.	TGTGCCAGCAGGGAGCGACAGGGAGGAAGAGGCGAGCAGTACTTC	CASRERQGGRGEQYF
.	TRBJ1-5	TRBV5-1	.	TGCGCCAGCAGCTTGGGACAGGTGAGCAATCAGCCCCAGCATTTT	CASSLGQVSNQPQHF
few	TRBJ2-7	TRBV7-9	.	TGTGCCAGCAGCAAACTAGACGAGCAGTACTTC	CASSKLDEQYF
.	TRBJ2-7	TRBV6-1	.	TGTGCCAGCAGTGAAGGTTCCCTTAGAGGGAGGGGGTACGAGCAGTACTTC	CASSEGSLRGRGYEQYF
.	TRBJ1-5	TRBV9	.	TGTGCCAGCAGCGTAGGGTCCGGGTCCAATCAGCCCCAGCATTTT	CASSVGSGSNQPQHF
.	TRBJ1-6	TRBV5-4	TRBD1	TGTGCCAGCAGCCGGGTGGGACAGTACAATTCACCCCTCCACTTT	CASSRVGQYNSPLHF
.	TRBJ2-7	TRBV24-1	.	TGTGCCACCAGTGCCAGGGGCTACGAGCAGTACTTC	CATSARGYEQYF
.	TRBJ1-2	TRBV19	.	TGTGCCAGTAGTCAAAGGACTATTTATGGCTACACCTTC	CASSQRTIYGYTF
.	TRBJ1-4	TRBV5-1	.	TGCGCCAGCAGCCTGAGGGGGACTAATGAAAAACTGTTTTTT	CASSLRGTNEKLFF
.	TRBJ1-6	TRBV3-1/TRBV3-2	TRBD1	TGTGCCAGCAGCCGAGGGACAGGGGGCTATAATTCACCCCTCCACTTT	CASSRGTGGYNSPLHF
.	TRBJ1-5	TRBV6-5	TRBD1	TGTGCCAGCAGATGGACAGGGGACGGCCAGCCCCAGCATTTT	CASRWTGDGQPQHF
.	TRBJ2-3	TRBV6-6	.	TGTGCCAGCGGACTCCCTGGAAGCACAGATACGCAGTATTTT	CASGLPGSTDTQYF
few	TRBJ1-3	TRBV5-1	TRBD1	TGCGCCAGCAGCTTGGGAGACAGGGGGTTCGGAAACACCATATATTTT	CASSLGDRGFGNTIYF
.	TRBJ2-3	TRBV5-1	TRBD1	TGCGCCAGCAGCTCCGGACAGGTTTCAGATACGCAGTATTTT	CASSSGQVSDTQYF
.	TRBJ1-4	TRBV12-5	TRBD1	TGTGCTAGTGGTCGGGACAGGGGGGTTGAAAAACTGTTTTTT	CASGRDRGVEKLFF
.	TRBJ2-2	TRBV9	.	TGTGCCAGCAGCGCTCCGCGGGGAGGTTATTCCGGGGAGCTGTTTTTT	CASSAPRGGYSGELFF
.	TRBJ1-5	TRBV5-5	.	TGTGCCAGCCCCCACCGCGATCAGCCCCAGCATTTT	CASPHRDQPQHF
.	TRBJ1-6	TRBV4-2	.	TGTGCCAGCAGCCAAGATTTGGCAGACTATAATTCACCCCTCCACTTT	CASSQDLADYNSPLHF